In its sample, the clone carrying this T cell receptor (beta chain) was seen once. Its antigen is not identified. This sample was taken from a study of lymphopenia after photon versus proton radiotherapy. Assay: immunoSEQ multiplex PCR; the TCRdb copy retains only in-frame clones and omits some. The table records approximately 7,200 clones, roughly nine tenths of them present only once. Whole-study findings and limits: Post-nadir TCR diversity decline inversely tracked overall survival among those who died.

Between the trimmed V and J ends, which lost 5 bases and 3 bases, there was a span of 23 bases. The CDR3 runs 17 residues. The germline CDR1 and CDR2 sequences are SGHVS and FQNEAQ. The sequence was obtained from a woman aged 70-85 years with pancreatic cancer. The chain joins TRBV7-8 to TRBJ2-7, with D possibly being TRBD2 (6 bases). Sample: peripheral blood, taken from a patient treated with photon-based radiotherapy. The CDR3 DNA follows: TGTGCCAGCAGCGGGGGGACCAGCCCGGCGCCATACTACGAGCAGTACTTC. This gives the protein CASSGGTSPAPYYEQYF.